Below, 12 T cell receptor beta chains from the same sample are listed, as sequenced in a study of graft-versus-host responses after intestinal transplantation. Tissue processing of the graft released intraepithelial and lamina propria lymphocytes from it. Clones were sequenced by immunoSEQ multiplex PCR, and TCRdb holds only the in-frame ones, with some missing. The sample comprises about 37,000 clones, approximately 86% of which are singletons, and 15% to 20% rests with the top ten. Sequencing used ileum tissue, obtained almost 210 days after intestinal transplant. Source of these receptors: a human patient who received an intestinal transplant, so some T cells may come from the graft donor.

The chain joins TRBV29-1 to TRBJ1-2; TRBD1 matches 10 bases. CDR3 length: 15 amino acids. With 3 bases clipped from V and 7 bases from J, the junction kept 11 bases outside the gene matches. CDR1 is SQVTM, CDR2 ANQGSEA, per germline. The CDR3 is CSVDESGTGEAGYTF. In DNA, the CDR3 is TGCAGCGTTGATGAGTCCGGGACAGGGGAGGCTGGCTACACCTTC.

J is TRBJ1-2 and V is TRBV19, with D hard to call. V was shortened by 6 bases and J by 4 bases, with 6 bases between the two germline ends. Germline CDR1 reads LNHDA; CDR2 reads SQIVND (reference sequence). The length of the CDR3 is 11 residues. CDR3 residues: CASRGSYGYTF. The CDR3 nucleotides are TGTGCCAGTAGGGGAAGCTATGGCTACACCTTC.

The V gene is TRBV11-2, the J gene TRBJ2-1; TRBD2 matches 8 bases. V gave up 10 bases and J gave up 0 bases; unmatched junction bases: 8. The CDR3 has 15 residues. The germline V gene has CDR1 SGHAT and CDR2 FQNNGV. The CDR3 spells CATQRREASYNEQFF. CDR3 coding DNA: TGTGCCACGCAACGGCGGGAGGCCTCCTACAATGAGCAGTTCTTC. Complete variable domain (other parts from reference TRBV11-2 and TRBJ2-1): EAGVAQSPRYKIIEKRQSVAFWCNPISGHATLYWYQQILGQGPKLLIQFQNNGVVDDSQLPKDRFSAERLKGVDSTLKIQPAKLEDSAVYLCATQRREASYNEQFFGPGTRLTVL.

The chain uses TRBV28 and TRBJ1-1; no definite D call. Germline-derived CDR1 and CDR2 are MDHEN and SYDVKM. The V end lost 2 bases, the J end lost 10 bases, and 11 bases lay between the germline ends. This CDR3 contains 12 residues. The CDR3 sequence: CASSLPTFGAFF. The CDR3 nucleotides are TGTGCCAGCAGTTTACCAACATTCGGAGCTTTCTTT.

The V and J genes are TRBV18 and TRBJ2-5; 8 bases match TRBD1. CDR3 length: 16 residues. V lost 0 bases to trimming and J lost 0 bases; unmatched junction nucleotides: 3. Per the germline V gene, CDR1 is KGHSH and CDR2 is LQKENI. This CDR3 is CASSPPAGGHQETQYF. In nucleotides, the CDR3 is TGTGCCAGCTCACCACCGGCAGGGGGCCACCAAGAGACCCAGTACTTC.

The gene calls are TRBV2 and TRBJ2-5, with D maybe TRBD1 (6 bases). The CDR3 length is 14 residues. Germline V gene lookup returns CDR1 SNHLY and CDR2 FYNNEI. Trimming pared 4 bases from V and 2 bases from J, leaving 11 bases between. CDR3 coding DNA: TGTGCCAGCAGTGGTGCGGACAGACAAGAGACCCAGTACTTC. The encoded protein is CASSGADRQETQYF.

The rearrangement joins TRBV2 to TRBJ2-7; TRBD1 agrees at 7 bases. Losses at the gene ends were 3 bases for V and 6 bases for J; bases not matched to a gene: 23. The CDR3 extends over 19 amino acids. Germline assignment: CDR1 SNHLY and CDR2 FYNNEI. The CDR3 DNA reads as TGTGCCAGCAGTGACCGGAGACAGGGAATTGCCCTCTTCTGGGGCGAGCAGTACTTC. Translating gives CASSDRRQGIALFWGEQYF.

The CDR3 region has the DNA TGTGCCATCAGCCTAACCAAGTTCGGGGACGAGCAGTACTTC. Translating gives CAISLTKFGDEQYF. The gene calls are TRBV10-3 and TRBJ2-7, with D perhaps TRBD2 (5 bases). V lost 6 bases and J lost 5, with 17 bases in between. This CDR3 spans 14 amino acids. Germline CDR1 is ENHRY and CDR2 is SYGVKD.

This clone showed up just once. V usage is TRBV10-3 and J usage is TRBJ1-4, with 9 bases fitting TRBD1. CDR3 length: 13 residues. J was trimmed by 8 bases and V by 10 bases; bases with no gene match: 8. Germline CDR1 is ENHRY and CDR2 is SYGVKD. The CDR3 sequence: CATSGTGPEKLFF. Here the CDR3 DNA reads TGTGCCACTTCCGGGACAGGGCCCGAAAAACTGTTTTTT.

The rearrangement uses TRBV9 and TRBJ1-1; D gene unclear. Germline lookup yields CDR1 SGDLS and CDR2 YYNGEE. The CDR3 runs 14 residues. Trimming shortened V by 3 bases and J by 11 bases, and 20 bases separated the two germline ends. CDR3: CASSALSPGAPAFF. In DNA, the CDR3 is TGTGCCAGCAGCGCGCTCTCCCCAGGCGCACCCGCTTTCTTT.

The chain couples TRBV5-1 to TRBJ2-7; TRBD2 might be the D (6 bases). The germline gives CDR1 SGHRS, CDR2 YFSETQ. V was clipped by 4 bases and J by 3 bases, with 17 bases between them. The CDR3 runs to 15 residues. In DNA, the CDR3 is TGCGCCAGCAGCCCCTTGGGGGGATCGGTCTACGAGCAGTACTTC. The encoded protein is CASSPLGGSVYEQYF.

This clone was recorded only once. The chain joins TRBV5-6 to TRBJ2-2; tentative D call: TRBD2 (5 bases). Germline V lookup: CDR1 SGHDT, CDR2 YYEEEE. Trimming took 1 base from V and 4 from J, leaving 20 bases between them. There are 18 residues in the CDR3. The CDR3 loop reads CASSLLASFPYGTGELFF. Here the CDR3 DNA reads TGTGCCAGCAGCTTGTTGGCTAGCTTCCCCTACGGCACCGGGGAGCTGTTTTTT.